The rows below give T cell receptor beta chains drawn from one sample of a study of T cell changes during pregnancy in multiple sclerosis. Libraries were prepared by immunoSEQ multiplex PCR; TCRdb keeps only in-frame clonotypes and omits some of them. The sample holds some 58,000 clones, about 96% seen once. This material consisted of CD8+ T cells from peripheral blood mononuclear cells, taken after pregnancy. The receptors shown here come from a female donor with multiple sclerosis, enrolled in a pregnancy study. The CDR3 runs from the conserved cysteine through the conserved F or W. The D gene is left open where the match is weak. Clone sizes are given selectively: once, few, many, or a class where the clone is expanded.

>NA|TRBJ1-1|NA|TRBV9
TGTGCCAGCAGCGCAGAAGGGACACCTATGAACACTGAAGCTTTCTTT
CASSAEGTPMNTEAFF
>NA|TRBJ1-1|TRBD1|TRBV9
TGTGCCAGCAGTCCCTCAACAGGGGTCGACACTGAAGCTTTCTTT
CASSPSTGVDTEAFF
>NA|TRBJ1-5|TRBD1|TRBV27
TGTGCCAGCAGTCCCTCGCCAGGGGGGAATCAGCCCCAGCATTTT
CASSPSPGGNQPQHF
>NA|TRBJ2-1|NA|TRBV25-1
TGTGCCAGCAGTGGGCCTAGCGCCAAATTAGCCTACAATGAGCAGTTCTTC
CASSGPSAKLAYNEQFF
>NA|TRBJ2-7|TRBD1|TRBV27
TGTGCCAGCAGTTTATCCGGGACAGGGGTCTACGAGCAGTACTTC
CASSLSGTGVYEQYF
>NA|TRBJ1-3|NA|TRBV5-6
TGTGCCAGCAGCTTGCCGGTATTTGACACCATATATTTT
CASSLPVFDTIYF
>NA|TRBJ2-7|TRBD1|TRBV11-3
TGTGCCAGCAGCTTGGGACAGGGGGCCTACGAGCAGTACTTC
CASSLGQGAYEQYF
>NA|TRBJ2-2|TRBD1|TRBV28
TGTGCCAGCAGTCCACTTGCCCCCACAGGGGCCGGGGAGCTGTTTTTT
CASSPLAPTGAGELFF
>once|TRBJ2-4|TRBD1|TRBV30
TGTGCCTGGACTATTGGACAGGACGGGCCTAGAAACATTCAGTACTTC
CAWTIGQDGPRNIQYF
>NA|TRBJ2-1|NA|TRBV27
TGTGCCAGCAGTTTATTAGGGGGATACAATGAGCAGTTCTTC
CASSLLGGYNEQFF
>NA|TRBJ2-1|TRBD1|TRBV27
TGTGCCAGCAGTTTCAGGGGGCTTGAGCAGTTCTTC
CASSFRGLEQFF
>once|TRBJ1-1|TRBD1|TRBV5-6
TGTGCCAGCAGCCCTGACACAGGGGGCTGGACTGAAGCTTTCTTT
CASSPDTGGWTEAFF
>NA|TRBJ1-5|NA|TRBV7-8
TGTGCCAGCAGCTTAGGGACTCTGAGCAATCAGCCCCAGCATTTT
CASSLGTLSNQPQHF
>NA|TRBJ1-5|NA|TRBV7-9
TGTGCCAGCAGCTTGGACGGGAAGCCCCAGCATTTT
CASSLDGKPQHF
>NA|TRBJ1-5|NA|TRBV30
TGTGCCTGGAGAACTCCAGGAGGGAATCAGCCCCAGCATTTT
CAWRTPGGNQPQHF
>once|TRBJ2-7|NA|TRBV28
TGTGCCAGCAGTTTTCGGGGACTCTCCTACGAGCAGTACTTC
CASSFRGLSYEQYF
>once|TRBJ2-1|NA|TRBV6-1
TGTGCCAGCAGGGATAGCCGAAGCTCCTACAATGAGCAGTTCTTC
CASRDSRSSYNEQFF
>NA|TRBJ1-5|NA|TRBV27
TGTGCCAGCTCAGGGGTCCCGAACGAGCCCCAGCATTTT
CASSGVPNEPQHF
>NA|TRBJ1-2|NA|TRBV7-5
TGTGCCAGAAGCAGCCGGGACAGCGGGGGTGTGAGTGGCTACACCTTC
CARSSRDSGGVSGYTF
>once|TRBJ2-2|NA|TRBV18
TGTGCCAGCTCACCGCGGGACTCATCCACCGGGGAGCTGTTTTTT
CASSPRDSSTGELFF
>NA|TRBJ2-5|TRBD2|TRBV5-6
TGTGCCAGCAGCTCGACCGGACTAGCTAGTTTCGAGACCCAGTACTTC
CASSSTGLASFETQYF
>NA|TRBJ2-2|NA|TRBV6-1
TGTGCCAGCAGGGAGGACACCGGGGAGCTGTTTTTT
CASREDTGELFF
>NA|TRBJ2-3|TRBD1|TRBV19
TGTGCCACGGCCTCGGGACAGGGGCCCTTGGATACGCAGTATTTT
CATASGQGPLDTQYF
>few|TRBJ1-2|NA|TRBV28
TGTGCCAGCAGTTTACAGGGGATAAAGGGGGATGGCTACACCTTC
CASSLQGIKGDGYTF
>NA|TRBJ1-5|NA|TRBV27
TGTGCCAGCAGTTTAAGGGGTTTCAATCAGCCCCAGCATTTT
CASSLRGFNQPQHF
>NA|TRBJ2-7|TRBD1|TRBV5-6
TGTGCCAGCAGCTTTTTTGGGACAGGGGGTTACGAGCAGTACTTC
CASSFFGTGGYEQYF
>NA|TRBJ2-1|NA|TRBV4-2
TGTGCCAGCAGCCCCGTGGGTGGGGGCCCTGAATCCTACAATGAGCAGTTCTTC
CASSPVGGGPESYNEQFF
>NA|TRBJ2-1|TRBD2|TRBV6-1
TGTGCCAGCACGGGACTAGCGGGAGGTGAGCAGTTCTTC
CASTGLAGGEQFF
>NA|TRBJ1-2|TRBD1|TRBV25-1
TGTGCCAGCAGTGCTCAGGGGGTGGATGGCTACACCTTC
CASSAQGVDGYTF
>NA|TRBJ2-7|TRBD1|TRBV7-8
TGTGCCAGCAGCGAGGGACAGGAGATGACGGTAGCCTCCTACGAGCAGTACTTC
CASSEGQEMTVASYEQYF
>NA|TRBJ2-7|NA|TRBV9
TGTGCCAGCAGCCCGGAGGGCCGGAGCTACGAGCAGTACTTC
CASSPEGRSYEQYF
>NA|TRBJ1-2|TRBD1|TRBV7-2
TGTGCCAGCAGCTTAGTGGCTCCGGGACAGTCAGCTAACTATGGCTACACCTTC
CASSLVAPGQSANYGYTF
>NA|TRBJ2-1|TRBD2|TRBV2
TGTGCCATCAAGCTCCCAATACTAGCGGGAGCGTGGAATGAGCAGTTCTTC
CAIKLPILAGAWNEQFF
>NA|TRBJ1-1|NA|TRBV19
TGTGCCAGTAACCTCAGGGGCACTGAAGCTTTCTTT
CASNLRGTEAFF
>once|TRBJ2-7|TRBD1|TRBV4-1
TGCGCCAGCAGCCAAGGAGTGGGGACAGGGGCCTTCTCCTACGAGCAGTACTTC
CASSQGVGTGAFSYEQYF
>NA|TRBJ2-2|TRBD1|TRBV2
TGTGCCAGCACAGGGGGTGGTAACACCGGGGAGCTGTTTTTT
CASTGGGNTGELFF
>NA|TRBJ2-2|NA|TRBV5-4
TGTGCCAGCAGCCTGAACACCGGGGAGCTGTTTTTT
CASSLNTGELFF
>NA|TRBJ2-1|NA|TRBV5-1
TGCGCCAGCAGCTGGGTGGGGCCTTGGGATGAGCAGTTCTTC
CASSWVGPWDEQFF
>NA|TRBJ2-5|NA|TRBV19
TGTGCCAGTGGACAAGGGGCTGAGACCCAGTACTTC
CASGQGAETQYF
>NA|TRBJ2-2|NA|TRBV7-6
TGTGCCAGCAGCTTGGAGCGGTCGGGCACCGGGGAGCTGTTTTTT
CASSLERSGTGELFF
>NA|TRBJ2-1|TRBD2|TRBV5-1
TGCGCCAGCAGCTTGGCTAGCGGGAGGCCCAATGAGCAGTTCTTC
CASSLASGRPNEQFF
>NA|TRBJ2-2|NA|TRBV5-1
TGCGCCAGCAGCTGGAGGGGACCGAACACCGGGGAGCTGTTTTTT
CASSWRGPNTGELFF
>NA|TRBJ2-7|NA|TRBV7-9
TGTGCCAGCAGCCCATCCTACGAGCAGTACTTC
CASSPSYEQYF
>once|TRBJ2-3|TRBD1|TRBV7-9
TGTGCCAGCAGCTTAATTAGCCCCAACAGGGGGAGCACAGATACGCAGTATTTT
CASSLISPNRGSTDTQYF
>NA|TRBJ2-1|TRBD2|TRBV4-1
TGCGCCAGCAGCCAAGATAGGGTACTAGCGGGAGGGCCGGGGCAGTTCTTC
CASSQDRVLAGGPGQFF